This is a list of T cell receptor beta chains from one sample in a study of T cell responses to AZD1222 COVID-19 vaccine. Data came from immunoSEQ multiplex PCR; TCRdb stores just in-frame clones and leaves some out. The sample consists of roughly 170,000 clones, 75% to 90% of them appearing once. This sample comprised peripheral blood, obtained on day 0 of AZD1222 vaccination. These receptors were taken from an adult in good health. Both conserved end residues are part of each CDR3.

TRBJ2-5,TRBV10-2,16,CASTREGQGMKETQYF
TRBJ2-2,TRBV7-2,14,CASSLERTTGELFF
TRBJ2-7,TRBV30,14,CAWSTLGLDYEQYF
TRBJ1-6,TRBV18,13,CASSPSRGSPLHF
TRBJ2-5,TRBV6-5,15,CASSYSFGLQETQYF
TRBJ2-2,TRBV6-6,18,CASSPPGQWGPGAGELFF
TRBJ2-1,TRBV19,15,CASSGGLAGYNEQFF
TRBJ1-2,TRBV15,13,CATSRDPSIGYTF
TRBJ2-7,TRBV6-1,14,CASRASGTSYEQYF
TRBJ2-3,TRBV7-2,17,CASSSRGASGRLDTQYF
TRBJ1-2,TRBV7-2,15,CASSPGPAGVYGYTF
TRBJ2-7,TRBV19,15,CASKVGVGESYEQYF
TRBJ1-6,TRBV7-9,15,CASTTPGEHNSPLHF
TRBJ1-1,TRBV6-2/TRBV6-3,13,CASSSSVPPEAFF
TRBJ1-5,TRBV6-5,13,CASRGMVNQPQHF
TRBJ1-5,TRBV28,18,CASSAYTPGTWGNQPQHF
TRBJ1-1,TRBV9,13,CASSVGRNTEAFF
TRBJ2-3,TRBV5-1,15,CASSLGGPGTDTQYF
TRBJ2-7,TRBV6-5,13,CASRGGHSYEQYF
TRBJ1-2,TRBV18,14,CASSPKGIDYGYTF
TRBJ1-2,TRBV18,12,CASSRREEGYTF
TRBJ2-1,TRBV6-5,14,CATSRDRPFNEQFF
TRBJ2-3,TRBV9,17,CASSGGLAGGRTDTQYF
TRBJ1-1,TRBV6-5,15,CASSYSRDRGSEAFF
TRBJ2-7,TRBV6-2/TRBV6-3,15,CASSYPHSYNYEQYF
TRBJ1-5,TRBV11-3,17,CASSSAEGRSSNQPQHF
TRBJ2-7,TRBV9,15,CASSVDYTGSYEQYF
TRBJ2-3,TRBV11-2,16,CASSTYSGSSTDTQYF
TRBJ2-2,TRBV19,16,CASSIDGFSNTGELFF
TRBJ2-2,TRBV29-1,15,CMTLGGRGATGELFF
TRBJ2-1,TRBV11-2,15,CASSLSGSRGNEQFF
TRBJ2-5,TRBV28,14,CASSFGGVGETQYF
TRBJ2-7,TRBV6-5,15,CASSWGQGASYEQYF
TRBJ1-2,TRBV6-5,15,CASSSAGPPDIGYTF
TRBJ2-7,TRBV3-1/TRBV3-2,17,CASSHQVGTGGRYEQYF
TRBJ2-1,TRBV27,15,CASSLSLLTYNEQFF
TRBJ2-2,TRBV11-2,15,CASSFIALETGELFF
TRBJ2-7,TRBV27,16,CASSLVGTSETYEQYF
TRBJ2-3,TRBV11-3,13,CASRAGRTDTQYF
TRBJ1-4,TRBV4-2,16,CASSRRLAQEVEKLFF
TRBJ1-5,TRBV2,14,CASGRDGQFSPQHF
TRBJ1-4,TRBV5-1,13,CASRGQLNEKLFF